What follows are 23 T cell receptor beta chains derived from one specimen sequenced in a study of blood T cell repertoires in COVID-19. Clones were sequenced by immunoSEQ multiplex PCR, and TCRdb holds only the in-frame ones, with some missing. Here the sample spans 200,000 to 250,000 clones, roughly 80% being singletons. The specimen was peripheral blood. The receptor set was obtained from a human donor in a cohort sampled during active COVID-19.

The gene calls are TRBV28 and TRBJ2-3, with a possible D match to TRBD1 (6 bases). Trimming took off 4 bases at V and 1 base at J, with 6 bases between the two ends. This CDR3 has 13 residues. The germline V gene encodes CDR1 MDHEN and CDR2 SYDVKM. This CDR3 is CASSSGGTDTQYF. DNA of the CDR3: TGTGCCAGCAGTTCAGGGGGCACAGATACGCAGTATTTT. Full variable domain (outside the CDR3, taken from reference TRBV28 and TRBJ2-3): DVKVTQSSRYLVKRTGEKVFLECVQDMDHENMFWYRQDPGLGLRLIYFSYDVKMKEKGDIPEGYSVSREKKERFSLILESASTNQTSMYLCASSSGGTDTQYFGPGTRLTVL.

This chain links TRBV28 with TRBJ1-2, with D unclear. The CDR3 totals 13 residues. Trimming removed 9 bases from V and 0 bases from J, with 11 bases in between. From germline, CDR1 is MDHEN and CDR2 SYDVKM. DNA for the CDR3: TGTGCCAGTATTACAACAGCTAACTATGGCTACACCTTC. Translation: CASITTANYGYTF.

The DNA for the CDR3 is TGTGCCAGCAGCCCCGGACTAGCGGGAGTTAAGTTCTTC. It codes for CASSPGLAGVKFF. J is TRBJ2-1 and V is TRBV11-3; 13 bases are a match to TRBD2. Germline V gene data show CDR1 as SGHNT and CDR2 as YENEEA. The CDR3 contains 13 residues. Losses at the gene ends were 5 bases for V and 14 bases for J; bases not matched to a gene: 6.

This clone was detected a few times. The chain carries TRBV5-6 and TRBJ1-2, with TRBD1 identical over 8 bases. J lost 6 bases, V lost 5 bases, and 18 bases had no gene match. The germline CDR1 and CDR2 sequences are SGHDT and YYEEEE. The length of the CDR3 is 17 residues. The chain's CDR3 is CASRTLSSGNRGDGYTF. The CDR3 nucleotides are TGTGCCAGCAGGACCTTATCCTCCGGGAACAGGGGGGATGGCTACACCTTC.

Details on this clone: Other DNA variants within this sample encode the same CDR3. The chain links TRBV11-2 to TRBJ2-1; D might be TRBD2 (5 bases). From germline, CDR1 is SGHAT and CDR2 FQNNGV. Trimming removed 1 base at V and 4 bases at J, with 11 bases between. CDR3 length: 15 residues. CDR3 protein: CASSLVPLGYNEQFF. For the CDR3, the DNA is TGTGCCAGCAGCTTAGTCCCACTAGGTTACAATGAGCAGTTCTTC.

The V and J genes are TRBV18 and TRBJ1-2; D gene uncertain. CDR1 and CDR2 (germline): KGHSH, LQKENI. The CDR3 loop spans 14 amino acids. Trimming removed 2 bases from V and 2 bases from J, with 9 bases in between. In DNA form, the CDR3 reads TGTGCCAGCTCACCAGTGGTCGGGAACTATGGCTACACCTTC. It yields the protein CASSPVVGNYGYTF.

The chain employs TRBV2 and TRBJ1-2; possibly TRBD1 for D (6 bases). Trimming shortened V by 7 bases and J by 7 bases, and 28 bases separated the two germline ends. CDR3 length equals 17 residues. Germline CDR1 and CDR2: SNHLY and FYNNEI. CDR3 sequence reads: CASKAVGGGYKRGGYTF. The DNA of the CDR3 is TGTGCCAGCAAGGCAGTAGGTGGGGGCTATAAGAGGGGTGGCTACACCTTC.

This clone was counted only a few times. The rearrangement links TRBV30 to TRBJ1-1; D not certain. Trimming shortened V by 0 bases and J by 5 bases, and 7 bases separated the two germline ends. In germline, CDR1 is GTSNPN, CDR2 SVGIG (reference sequence). The CDR3 consists of 12 residues. This chain's CDR3 is CAWSVLNTEAFF. The DNA for the CDR3 is TGTGCCTGGAGTGTACTCAATACTGAAGCTTTCTTT.

The chain uses TRBV5-1 and TRBJ1-6, with TRBD1 matching 8 bases. This CDR3 spans 15 amino acids. The junction had 6 bases not matched to a gene; V was cut back by 3 bases and J by 7 bases. Germline lookup yields CDR1 SGHRS and CDR2 YFSETQ. CDR3 sequence (DNA): TGCGCCAGCAGCTCACAGGACAGGGCGAATTCACCCCTCCACTTT. Translating it yields CASSSQDRANSPLHF.

The V gene is TRBV10-3, the J gene TRBJ2-5; TRBD1 agrees at 12 bases. Germline V gives CDR1 ENHRY, CDR2 SYGVKD. The V and J ends lost 3 bases and 4 bases, in that order; junction bases with no gene match: 6. The CDR3 spans 16 residues. The DNA for the CDR3 is TGTGCCATCAGTGACATCCGGGACAGGGGGCCAGAGACCCAGTACTTC. Protein: CAISDIRDRGPETQYF.

The chain recombines TRBV27 with TRBJ2-7; TRBD1 agrees at 8 bases. CDR1 is MNHEY and CDR2 is SMNVEV in the germline V gene (reference sequence). Trimming cost V 2 bases and J 1 base; bases outside gene matches: 4. The CDR3 is 15 amino acids. In DNA, the CDR3 is TGTGCCAGCAGTTTAGTCCAGGGGGCGTCCTACGAGCAGTACTTC. It specifies CASSLVQGASYEQYF.

This clone has more than one count but fewer than ten. The CDR3, as DNA: TGTGCCAGCTCACCCCATAGTGACGGACACCTTTCTAACACTGAAGCTTTCTTT. Its protein is CASSPHSDGHLSNTEAFF. The V and J genes are TRBV18 and TRBJ1-1; D is perhaps TRBD1 (5 bases). The CDR3 is 18 amino acids. Trimming stripped 3 bases from V and 2 bases from J, with 22 bases between. Germline lookup yields CDR1 KGHSH and CDR2 LQKENI.

V usage is TRBV7-9 and J usage is TRBJ1-6, with D perhaps matching TRBD1 (5 bases). V was cut by 10 bases and J by 6 bases, with 19 bases left in between. This CDR3 is 15 amino acids long. Germline loops: CDR1 SEHNR, CDR2 FQNEAQ (reference sequence). DNA for the CDR3: TGTGCCATCCCTTTGAAGGAGGGGTTTAATTCACCCCTCCACTTT. The encoded protein is CAIPLKEGFNSPLHF.

J is TRBJ2-3 and V is TRBV12-2; TRBD1 is the table's D call, not checked against the DNA. TRBV12-2 is deemed a pseudogene. This CDR3 has 15 residues. CDR3: CASRPWDSVTDTQYF. The CDR3 DNA reads as TGTGCAAGTCGCCCATGGGACAGCGTCACAGATACGCAGTATTTT.

The V and J genes are TRBV4-1 and TRBJ2-7, with a tentative D call TRBD2 (7 bases). V lost 1 base, J lost 7 bases, and 14 bases lay in between. The CDR3 runs to 14 residues. The germline gives CDR1 MGHRA, CDR2 YSYEKL. This CDR3 is CASSQGTRGHEQYF. As DNA, the CDR3 is TGCGCCAGCAGCCAAGGGACTAGGGGACATGAGCAGTACTTC.

This clone has only a few counts. This chain uses TRBV28 with TRBJ2-7, with 14 bases identical to TRBD2. Trimming cost V 7 bases and J 6 bases; bases outside gene matches: 8. The germline V gene has CDR1 MDHEN and CDR2 SYDVKM. CDR3 length: 15 residues. The DNA of the CDR3 is TGTGCCAGCACCCTAGGGGGGACTAGCGGGAGCGAGCAGTACTTC. Its translation is CASTLGGTSGSEQYF.

V is TRBV14 and J is TRBJ2-5; D remains unclear. This CDR3 comprises 15 residues. Trimming removed 0 bases at V and 2 bases at J, with 10 bases between. Germline V lookup: CDR1 SGHDN, CDR2 FVKESK. The CDR3 spells CASSQDQYRQETQYF. CDR3 DNA sequence: TGTGCCAGCAGCCAAGATCAGTACAGACAAGAGACCCAGTACTTC.

The CDR3 nucleotides read TGTGCCAGTAGACAAGCGGGAGGGCCATATGAGACCCAGTACTTC. It yields the protein CASRQAGGPYETQYF. The chain is built from TRBV19 and TRBJ2-5, with 10 bases matching TRBD2. This CDR3 has 15 residues. Trimming at V came to 6 bases and at J to 5 bases, leaving 9 bases not matched to a gene. From germline, CDR1 is LNHDA and CDR2 SQIVND (reference sequence).

The rearrangement links TRBV7-3 to TRBJ1-2, with no clear D. CDR3 size: 12 residues. V lost 5 bases, J lost 4 bases, and 8 bases lay in between. Germline CDR1 SGHTA, CDR2 FQGTGA. For the CDR3, the DNA is TGTGCCAGCAGCCCCCGTTTCTATGGCTACACCTTC. The encoded protein is CASSPRFYGYTF.

The chain carries TRBV28 and TRBJ2-1, with TRBD1 matching over 8 bases. CDR1 MDHEN and CDR2 SYDVKM come from the germline V gene. This CDR3 has 15 residues. V was pared by 5 bases and J by 5 bases, with 8 bases of the junction left unmatched. The CDR3 is CASSLTGTGDNEQFF. In nucleotides, the CDR3 is TGTGCCAGCAGTCTTACCGGGACAGGTGACAATGAGCAGTTCTTC. Using reference TRBV28 and TRBJ2-1 for the parts outside the CDR3, the full variable domain is DVKVTQSSRYLVKRTGEKVFLECVQDMDHENMFWYRQDPGLGLRLIYFSYDVKMKEKGDIPEGYSVSREKKERFSLILESASTNQTSMYLCASSLTGTGDNEQFFGPGTRLTVL.

The genes are TRBV4-2 and TRBJ2-7, with TRBD2 matching over 11 bases. Germline lookup yields CDR1 LGHNA and CDR2 YNFKEQ. The CDR3 extends over 15 amino acids. V dropped 2 bases and J dropped 5; count of bases not matched to a gene: 5. CDR3 DNA sequence: TGTGCCAGCAGCCAACGAGTAGCGGGAGGGGACGAGCAGTACTTC. As protein: CASSQRVAGGDEQYF.

In its sample, this clone was seen once. The chain joins TRBV21-1 to TRBJ2-7; the table's D gene call, TRBD1, was not cross checked with the DNA. TRBV21-1 is a recognized pseudogene. CDR3 length: 18 amino acids. The CDR3 region has the DNA TGTGCCAGCAGCTCGAACCTTCACCGGGACAGGGGCTCCTACGAGCAGTACTTC. It yields the protein CASSSNLHRDRGSYEQYF.

The chain is built from TRBV6-2 or TRBV6-3 and TRBJ2-2, with 9 nucleotides matching TRBD1. Germline values: CDR1 MNHEY, CDR2 SVGEGT. The CDR3 runs 16 residues. After removal of 5 bases from V and 4 bases from J, the junction contained 8 bases not matched to a gene. The CDR3 nucleotides are TGTGCCAGCAGTCGCAAACAGGGGGCAGGCACCGGGGAGCTGTTTTTT. It is translated as CASSRKQGAGTGELFF.